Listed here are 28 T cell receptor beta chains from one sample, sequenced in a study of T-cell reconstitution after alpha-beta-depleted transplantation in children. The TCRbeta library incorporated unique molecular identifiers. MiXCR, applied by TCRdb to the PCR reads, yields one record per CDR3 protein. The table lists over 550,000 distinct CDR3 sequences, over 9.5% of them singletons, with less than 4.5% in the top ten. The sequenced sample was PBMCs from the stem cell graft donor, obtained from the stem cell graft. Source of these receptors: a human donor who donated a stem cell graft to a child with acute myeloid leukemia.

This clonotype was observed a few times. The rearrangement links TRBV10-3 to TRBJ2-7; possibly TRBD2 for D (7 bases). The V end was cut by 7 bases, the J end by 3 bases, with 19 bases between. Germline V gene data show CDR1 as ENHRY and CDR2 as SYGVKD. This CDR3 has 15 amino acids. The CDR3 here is CAIKDPGASGYEQYF. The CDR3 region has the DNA TGTGCCATCAAGGATCCGGGGGCTAGCGGCTACGAGCAGTACTTC.

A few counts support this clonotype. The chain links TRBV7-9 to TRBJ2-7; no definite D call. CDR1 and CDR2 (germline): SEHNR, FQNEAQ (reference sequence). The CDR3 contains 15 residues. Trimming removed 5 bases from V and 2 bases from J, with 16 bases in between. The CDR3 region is CASSRRSGPTYEQYF. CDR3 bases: TGTGCCAGCAGCCGCCGTTCCGGCCCTACCTACGAGCAGTACTTC. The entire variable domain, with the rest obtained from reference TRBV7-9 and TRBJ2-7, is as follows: DTGVSQNPRHKITKRGQNVTFRCDPISEHNRLYWYRQTLGQGPEFLTYFQNEAQLEKSRLLSDRFSAERPKGSFSTLEIQRTEQGDSAMYLCASSRRSGPTYEQYFGPGTRLTVT.

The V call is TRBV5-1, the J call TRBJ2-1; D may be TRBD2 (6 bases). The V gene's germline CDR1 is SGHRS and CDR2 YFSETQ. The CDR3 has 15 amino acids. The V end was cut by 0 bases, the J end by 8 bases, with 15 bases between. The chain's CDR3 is CASSLAVGSGDEQFF. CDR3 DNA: TGCGCCAGCAGCTTGGCGGTCGGGAGCGGCGATGAGCAGTTCTTC. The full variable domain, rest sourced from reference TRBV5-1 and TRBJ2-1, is KAGVTQTPRYLIKTRGQQVTLSCSPISGHRSVSWYQQTPGQGLQFLFEYFSETQRNKGNFPGRFSGRQFSNSRSEMNVSTLELGDSALYLCASSLAVGSGDEQFFGPGTRLTVL.

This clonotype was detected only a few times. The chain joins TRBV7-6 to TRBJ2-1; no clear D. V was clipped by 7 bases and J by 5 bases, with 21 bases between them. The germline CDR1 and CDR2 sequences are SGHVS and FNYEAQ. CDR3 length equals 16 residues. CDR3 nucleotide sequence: TGTGCCAGCACCAATCCCCCCTGGCGCGGACACAATGAGCAGTTCTTC. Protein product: CASTNPPWRGHNEQFF.

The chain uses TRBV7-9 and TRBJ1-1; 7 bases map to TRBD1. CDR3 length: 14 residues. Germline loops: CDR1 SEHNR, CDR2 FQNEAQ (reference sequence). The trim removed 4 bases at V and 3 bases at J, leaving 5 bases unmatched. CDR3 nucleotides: TGTGCCAGCAGCTCTTTCGACAGGGACACTGAAGCTTTCTTT. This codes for CASSSFDRDTEAFF.

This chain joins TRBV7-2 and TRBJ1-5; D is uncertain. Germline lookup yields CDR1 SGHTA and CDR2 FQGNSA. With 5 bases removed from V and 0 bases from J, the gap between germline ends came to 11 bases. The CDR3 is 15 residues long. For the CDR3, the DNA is TGTGCCAGCAGCAAGGGTGTGGATAGCAATCAGCCCCAGCATTTT. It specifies CASSKGVDSNQPQHF. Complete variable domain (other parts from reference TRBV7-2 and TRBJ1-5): GAGVSQSPSNKVTEKGKDVELRCDPISGHTALYWYRQSLGQGLEFLIYFQGNSAPDKSGLPSDRFSAERTGGSVSTLTIQRTQQEDSAVYLCASSKGVDSNQPQHFGDGTRLSIL.

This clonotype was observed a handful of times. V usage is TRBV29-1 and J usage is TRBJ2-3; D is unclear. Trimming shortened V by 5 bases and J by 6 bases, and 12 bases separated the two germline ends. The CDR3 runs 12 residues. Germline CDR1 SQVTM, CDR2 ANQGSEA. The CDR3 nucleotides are TGCAGCGTTCCCGGACCAACCGATACGCAGTATTTT. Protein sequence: CSVPGPTDTQYF.

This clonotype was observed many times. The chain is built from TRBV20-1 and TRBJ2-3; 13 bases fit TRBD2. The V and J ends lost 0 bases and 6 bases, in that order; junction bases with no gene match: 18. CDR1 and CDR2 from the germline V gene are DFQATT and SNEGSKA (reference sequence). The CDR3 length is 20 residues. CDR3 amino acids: CSAREDWGTSGNAMIDTQYF. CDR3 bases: TGCAGTGCTAGAGAGGATTGGGGGACTAGCGGGAATGCGATGATTGATACGCAGTATTTT.

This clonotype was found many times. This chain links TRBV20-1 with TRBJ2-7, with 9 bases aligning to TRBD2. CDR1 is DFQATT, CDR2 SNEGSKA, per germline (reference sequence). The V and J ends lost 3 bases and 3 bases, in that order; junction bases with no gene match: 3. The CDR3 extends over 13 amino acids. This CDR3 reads CSARVAGVYEQYF. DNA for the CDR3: TGCAGTGCTAGGGTAGCGGGGGTCTACGAGCAGTACTTC.

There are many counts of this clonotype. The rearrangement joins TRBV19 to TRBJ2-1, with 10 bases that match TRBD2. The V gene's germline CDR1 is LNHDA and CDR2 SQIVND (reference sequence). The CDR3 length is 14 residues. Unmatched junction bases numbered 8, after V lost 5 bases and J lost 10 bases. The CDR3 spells CASSSLAGLREQFF. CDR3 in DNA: TGTGCCAGTAGTTCACTAGCGGGACTAAGGGAGCAGTTCTTC.

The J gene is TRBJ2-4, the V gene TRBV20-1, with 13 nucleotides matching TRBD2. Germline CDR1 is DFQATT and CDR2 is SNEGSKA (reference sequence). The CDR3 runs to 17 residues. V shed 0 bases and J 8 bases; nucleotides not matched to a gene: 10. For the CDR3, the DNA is TGCAGTGCTAGAGATCCGGGACTAGCGGGGCTTGGCGACATTCAGTACTTC. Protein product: CSARDPGLAGLGDIQYF.

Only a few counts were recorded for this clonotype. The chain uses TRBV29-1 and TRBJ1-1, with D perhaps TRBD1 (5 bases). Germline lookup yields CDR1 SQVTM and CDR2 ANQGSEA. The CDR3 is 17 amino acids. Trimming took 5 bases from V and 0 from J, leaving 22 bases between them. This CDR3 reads CSVFAGTPFGMNTEAFF. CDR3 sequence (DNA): TGCAGCGTTTTTGCCGGGACCCCGTTTGGCATGAACACTGAAGCTTTCTTT. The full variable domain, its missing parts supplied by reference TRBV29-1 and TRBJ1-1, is SAVISQKPSRDICQRGTSLTIQCQVDSQVTMMFWYRQQPGQSLTLIATANQGSEATYESGFVIDKFPISRPNLTFSTLTVSNMSPEDSSIYLCSVFAGTPFGMNTEAFFGQGTRLTVV.

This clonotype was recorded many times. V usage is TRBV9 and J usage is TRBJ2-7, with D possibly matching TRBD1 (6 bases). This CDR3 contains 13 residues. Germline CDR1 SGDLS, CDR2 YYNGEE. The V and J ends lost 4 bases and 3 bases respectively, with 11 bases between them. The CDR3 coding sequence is TGTGCCAGCAGCACCGGACAGAGCTACGAGCAGTACTTC. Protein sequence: CASSTGQSYEQYF.

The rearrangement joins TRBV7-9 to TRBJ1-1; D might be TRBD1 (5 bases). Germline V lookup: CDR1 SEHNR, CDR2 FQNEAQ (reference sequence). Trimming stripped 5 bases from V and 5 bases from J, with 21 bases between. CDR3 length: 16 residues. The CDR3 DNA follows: TGTGCCAGCAGCCCACGATCCCGGCAGGGCGTGACTGAAGCTTTCTTT. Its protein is CASSPRSRQGVTEAFF.

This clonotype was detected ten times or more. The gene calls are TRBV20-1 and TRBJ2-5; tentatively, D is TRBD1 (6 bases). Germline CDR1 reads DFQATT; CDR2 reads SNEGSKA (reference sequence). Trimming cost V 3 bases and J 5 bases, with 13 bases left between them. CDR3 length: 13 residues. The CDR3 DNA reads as TGCAGTGCTAGCAGACCAGGGGAGGAGACCCAGTACTTC. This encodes CSASRPGEETQYF.

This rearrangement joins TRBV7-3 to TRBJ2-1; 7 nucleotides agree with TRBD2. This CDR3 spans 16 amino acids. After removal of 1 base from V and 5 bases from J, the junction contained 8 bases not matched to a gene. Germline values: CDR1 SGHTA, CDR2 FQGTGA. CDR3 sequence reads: CASSLSPGRANNEQFF. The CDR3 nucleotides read TGTGCCAGCAGCTTAAGTCCAGGGAGGGCCAACAATGAGCAGTTCTTC. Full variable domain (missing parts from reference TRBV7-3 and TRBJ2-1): GAGVSQTPSNKVTEKGKYVELRCDPISGHTALYWYRQSLGQGPEFLIYFQGTGAADDSGLPNDRFFAVRPEGSVSTLKIQRTERGDSAVYLCASSLSPGRANNEQFFGPGTRLTVL.

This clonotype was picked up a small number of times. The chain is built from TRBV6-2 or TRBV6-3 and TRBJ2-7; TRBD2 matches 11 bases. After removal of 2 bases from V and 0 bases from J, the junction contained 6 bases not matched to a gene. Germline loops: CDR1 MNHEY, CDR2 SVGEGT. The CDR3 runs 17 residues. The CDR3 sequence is CASSYRLAGLFSYEQYF. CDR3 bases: TGTGCCAGCAGTTACAGACTAGCGGGACTCTTCTCCTACGAGCAGTACTTC.

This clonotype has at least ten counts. DNA of the CDR3: TGCGCCAGCAGCGCGGGACTAGCGGACAATGTGTGGTTCTTC. Its protein is CASSAGLADNVWFF. The rearrangement links TRBV5-1 to TRBJ2-1; 11 nucleotides line up with TRBD2. CDR3 size: 14 residues. The germline V gene has CDR1 SGHRS and CDR2 YFSETQ. The V and J ends lost 4 bases and 15 bases, in that order; junction bases with no gene match: 12.

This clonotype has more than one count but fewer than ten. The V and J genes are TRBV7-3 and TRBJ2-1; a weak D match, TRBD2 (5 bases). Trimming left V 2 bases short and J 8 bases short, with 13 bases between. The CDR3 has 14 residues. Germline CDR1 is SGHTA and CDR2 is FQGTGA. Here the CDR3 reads CASSLGGMEDEQFF. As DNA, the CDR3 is TGTGCCAGCAGCTTAGGTGGGATGGAGGATGAGCAGTTCTTC.

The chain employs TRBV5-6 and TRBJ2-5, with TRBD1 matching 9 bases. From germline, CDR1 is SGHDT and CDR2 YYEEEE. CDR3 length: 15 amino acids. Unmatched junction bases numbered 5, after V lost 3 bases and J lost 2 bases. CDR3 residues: CASSYGTGRQETQYF. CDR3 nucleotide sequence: TGTGCCAGCAGCTACGGGACAGGGAGACAAGAGACCCAGTACTTC.

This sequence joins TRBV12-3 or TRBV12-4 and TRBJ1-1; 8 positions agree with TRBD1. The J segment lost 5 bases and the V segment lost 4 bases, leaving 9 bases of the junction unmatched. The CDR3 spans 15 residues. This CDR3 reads CASSSLRTGRTEAFF. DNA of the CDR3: TGTGCCAGCAGTTCTCTTCGGACAGGGCGGACTGAAGCTTTCTTT.

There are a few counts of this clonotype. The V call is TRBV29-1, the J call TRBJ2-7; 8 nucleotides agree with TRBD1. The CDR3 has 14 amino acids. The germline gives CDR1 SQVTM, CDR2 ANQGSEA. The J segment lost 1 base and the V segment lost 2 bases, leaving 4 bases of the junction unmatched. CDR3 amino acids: CSVERGTGSYEQYF. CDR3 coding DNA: TGCAGCGTTGAAAGGGGGACAGGATCCTACGAGCAGTACTTC.

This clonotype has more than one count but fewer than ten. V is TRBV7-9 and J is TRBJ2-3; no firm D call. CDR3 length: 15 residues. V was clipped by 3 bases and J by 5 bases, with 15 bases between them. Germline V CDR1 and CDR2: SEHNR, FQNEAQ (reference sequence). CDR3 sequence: CASSFSALSGDTQYF. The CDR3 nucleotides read TGTGCCAGCAGCTTCTCCGCCCTTTCCGGAGATACGCAGTATTTT.

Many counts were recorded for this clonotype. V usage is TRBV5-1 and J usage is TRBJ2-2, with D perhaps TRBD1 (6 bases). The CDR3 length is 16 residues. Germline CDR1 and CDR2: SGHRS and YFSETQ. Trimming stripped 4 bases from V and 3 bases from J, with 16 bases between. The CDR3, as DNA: TGCGCCAGCAGCGGGGGCAGCGGATTGGACACCGGGGAGCTGTTTTTT. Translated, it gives CASSGGSGLDTGELFF. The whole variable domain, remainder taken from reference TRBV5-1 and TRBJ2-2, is KAGVTQTPRYLIKTRGQQVTLSCSPISGHRSVSWYQQTPGQGLQFLFEYFSETQRNKGNFPGRFSGRQFSNSRSEMNVSTLELGDSALYLCASSGGSGLDTGELFFGEGSRLTVL.

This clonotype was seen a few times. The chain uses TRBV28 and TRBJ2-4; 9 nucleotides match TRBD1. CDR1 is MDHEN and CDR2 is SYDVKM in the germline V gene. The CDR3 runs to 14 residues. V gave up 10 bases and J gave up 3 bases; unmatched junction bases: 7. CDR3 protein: CAILDRGDKNIQYF. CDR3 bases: TGTGCCATCCTGGACAGGGGCGACAAAAACATTCAGTACTTC.

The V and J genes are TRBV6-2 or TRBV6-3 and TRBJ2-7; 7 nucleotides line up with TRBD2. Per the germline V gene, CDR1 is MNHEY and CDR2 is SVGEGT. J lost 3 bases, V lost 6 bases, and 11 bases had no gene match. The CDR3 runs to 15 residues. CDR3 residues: CASRSTRGGSYEQYF. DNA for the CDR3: TGTGCCAGCAGATCCACCCGGGGCGGGAGCTACGAGCAGTACTTC.

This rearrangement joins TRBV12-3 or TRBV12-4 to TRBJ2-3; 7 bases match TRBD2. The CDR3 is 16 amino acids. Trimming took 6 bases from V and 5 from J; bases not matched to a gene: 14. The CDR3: CASSPLGGGPGDTQYF. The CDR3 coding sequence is TGTGCCAGCAGCCCTCTCGGGGGAGGGCCGGGAGATACGCAGTATTTT.

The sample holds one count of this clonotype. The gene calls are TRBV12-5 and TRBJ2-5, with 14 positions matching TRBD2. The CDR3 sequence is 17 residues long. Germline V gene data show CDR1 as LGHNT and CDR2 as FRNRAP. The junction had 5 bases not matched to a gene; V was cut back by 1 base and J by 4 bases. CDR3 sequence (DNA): TGTGCTAGTGGTTTGGCCGAGACTAGCGGGAGGGGAGAGACCCAGTACTTC. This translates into CASGLAETSGRGETQYF.